Below, 31 T cell receptor beta chains from the same sample are listed, as sequenced in a study of blood T cell repertoires in COVID-19. Libraries were prepared by immunoSEQ multiplex PCR; TCRdb keeps only in-frame clonotypes and omits some of them. The sample yields approximately 46,000 clones, roughly 82% seen once. The sample consisted of peripheral blood. The receptors were gathered from a woman between 55 and 75 years old with acute or convalescent COVID-19.

The genes are TRBV7-2 and TRBJ1-1; 9 bases agree with TRBD1. This CDR3 region has 15 residues. Germline V gene lookup returns CDR1 SGHTA and CDR2 FQGNSA. The J segment lost 5 bases and the V segment lost 2 bases, leaving 6 bases of the junction unmatched. CDR3 sequence (DNA): TGTGCCAGCAGCTTACTAACCGGGACAGGGACTGAAGCTTTCTTT. Its translation is CASSLLTGTGTEAFF.

The chain combines TRBV6-5 with TRBJ1-2; D call uncertain. The germline V and J ends were trimmed by 3 bases and 0 bases, with 14 bases remaining between them. The germline CDR1 and CDR2 sequences are MNHEY and SVGAGI. This CDR3 region has 16 residues. CDR3 coding DNA: TGTGCCAGCAGTTATCTTACACAGAGAGCTAACTATGGCTACACCTTC. This translates into CASSYLTQRANYGYTF.

CDR3 sequence (DNA): TGTGCCAGCAGCTTAGAGTTCCTAAATCAGCCCCAGCATTTT. Its protein product is CASSLEFLNQPQHF. The chain joins TRBV7-8 to TRBJ1-5; no clear D. This CDR3 has 14 residues. The germline gives CDR1 SGHVS, CDR2 FQNEAQ. Deletions cut 1 base from V and 4 bases from J, with 8 bases between.

The chain recombines TRBV5-1 with TRBJ2-6; 9 nucleotides align to TRBD1. CDR1 and CDR2 (germline): SGHRS, YFSETQ. The CDR3 has 19 residues. J lost 0 bases, V lost 1 base, and 8 bases had no gene match. The CDR3 spells CASSLRGQGSFSGANVLTF. The CDR3 nucleotides are TGCGCCAGCAGCTTGAGGGGACAGGGTTCCTTCTCTGGGGCCAACGTCCTGACTTTC.

The chain links TRBV4-1 to TRBJ2-5; 10 bases align to TRBD1. The CDR3 is made up of 16 amino acids. V lost 2 bases to trimming and J lost 6 bases; unmatched junction nucleotides: 9. The germline V gene encodes CDR1 MGHRA and CDR2 YSYEKL. The CDR3 here is CASSQPGTGAKKTQYF. The CDR3 DNA reads as TGCGCCAGCAGCCAACCCGGGACAGGGGCCAAGAAGACCCAGTACTTC.

The chain has TRBV7-9 and TRBJ2-1, with 8 bases aligning to TRBD2. This CDR3 contains 14 residues. Germline V CDR1 and CDR2: SEHNR, FQNEAQ (reference sequence). V was clipped by 5 bases and J by 8 bases; unmatched bases: 8. The CDR3 coding sequence is TGTGCCAGCAGCCCGCGACTAGCGAGCGATGAGCAGTTCTTC. It codes for CASSPRLASDEQFF.

The chain has TRBV5-1 and TRBJ2-1, with D possibly matching TRBD1 (6 bases). The CDR3 runs to 14 residues. V dropped 4 bases and J dropped 0 bases, with 8 bases sitting between them. Germline-derived CDR1 and CDR2 are SGHRS and YFSETQ. CDR3 amino acids: CASSGGNSYNEQFF. The CDR3 region has the DNA TGCGCCAGCAGCGGGGGCAACTCCTACAATGAGCAGTTCTTC.

The V call is TRBV5-1, the J call TRBJ2-1, with D maybe TRBD2 (6 bases). Trimming shortened V by 0 bases and J by 5 bases, and 12 bases separated the two germline ends. This CDR3 has 15 amino acids. Germline assignment: CDR1 SGHRS and CDR2 YFSETQ. The CDR3 protein is CASSLVPGTHNEQFF. Written as DNA, the CDR3 is TGCGCCAGCAGCTTGGTTCCCGGGACTCACAATGAGCAGTTCTTC.

V and J are TRBV19 and TRBJ1-1, with 7 bases aligning to TRBD1. The CDR3 is 15 amino acids. V was clipped by 5 bases and J by 6 bases; unmatched bases: 12. The germline V gene has CDR1 LNHDA and CDR2 SQIVND (reference sequence). The CDR3 loop is CASSPRAGQGAEAFF. In DNA, the CDR3 is TGTGCCAGTAGTCCCCGGGCCGGGCAGGGGGCTGAAGCTTTCTTT.

The CDR3 DNA sequence: TGTGCCAGCAGCGTAGTTCCCCAAAACACAGATACGCAGTATTTT. Translated, it gives CASSVVPQNTDTQYF. The V gene is TRBV9, the J gene TRBJ2-3, with unresolved D. Germline V lookup: CDR1 SGDLS, CDR2 YYNGEE. Trimming removed 0 bases from V and 2 bases from J, with 10 bases in between. CDR3 size: 15 residues.

The rearrangement links TRBV28 to TRBJ1-5, with TRBD1 matching over 8 bases. The CDR3 sequence is 15 residues long. J gave up 2 bases and V 6 bases, and 6 bases lay outside the gene matches. Germline assignment: CDR1 MDHEN and CDR2 SYDVKM. The CDR3 protein is CASRNTGGGNQPQHF. The DNA of the CDR3 is TGTGCCAGCAGGAATACAGGGGGTGGCAATCAGCCCCAGCATTTT.

This rearrangement joins TRBV5-5 to TRBJ1-2; D gene uncertain. CDR3 length: 12 amino acids. Trimming pared 2 bases from V and 5 bases from J, leaving 7 bases between. Germline CDR1 is SGHKS and CDR2 is YYEKEE (reference sequence). In nucleotides, the CDR3 is TGTGCCAGCAGCTTCAATACTTATGGCTACACCTTC. It codes for CASSFNTYGYTF.

The V gene is TRBV5-4, the J gene TRBJ2-2, with 8 bases matching TRBD2. V shed 3 bases and J 7 bases; nucleotides not matched to a gene: 8. Per germline, CDR1 SGHNT and CDR2 YYREEE (reference sequence). The CDR3 is 15 residues long. The CDR3 region has the DNA TGTGCCAGCAGCTCGAGCGGGAGCTGGAACGGGGAGCTGTTTTTT. Protein: CASSSSGSWNGELFF.

This clone was seen only once. The sample holds other DNA sequences that translate to the same CDR3. The chain uses TRBV28 and TRBJ1-1, with 8 bases that match TRBD1. Germline V gene data show CDR1 as MDHEN and CDR2 as SYDVKM. The ends lost 4 bases at V and 4 bases at J; junction bases unmatched: 5. This CDR3 spans 14 amino acids. The CDR3 region has the DNA TGTGCCAGCAGTTACCCCAGGGGGCCCACTGAAGCTTTCTTT. Translated: CASSYPRGPTEAFF.

This rearrangement joins TRBV7-9 to TRBJ2-3; 11 bases are a match to TRBD2. The CDR3 covers 17 residues. The germline CDR1 and CDR2 sequences are SEHNR and FQNEAQ (reference sequence). After removal of 5 bases from V and 0 bases from J, the junction contained 7 bases not matched to a gene. Here the CDR3 DNA reads TGTGCCAGCAGCCAAGGGCTAGCGGGGGGTAGCACAGATACGCAGTATTTT. Translating gives CASSQGLAGGSTDTQYF.

The chain combines TRBV7-2 with TRBJ1-3, with D hard to call. CDR3 size: 16 residues. Germline loops: CDR1 SGHTA, CDR2 FQGNSA. V was cut by 1 base and J by 0 bases, with 10 bases left in between. CDR3 sequence reads: CASSLGRTYSGNTIYF. Here the CDR3 DNA reads TGTGCCAGCAGCTTAGGGAGGACGTACTCTGGAAACACCATATATTTT. The full variable domain, with the rest looked up from reference TRBV7-2 and TRBJ1-3, is GAGVSQSPSNKVTEKGKDVELRCDPISGHTALYWYRQSLGQGLEFLIYFQGNSAPDKSGLPSDRFSAERTGGSVSTLTIQRTQQEDSAVYLCASSLGRTYSGNTIYFGEGSWLTVV.

The rearrangement links TRBV7-9 to TRBJ1-2, with TRBD1 matching over 8 bases. Germline values: CDR1 SEHNR, CDR2 FQNEAQ (reference sequence). Trimming took 5 bases from V and 4 from J; bases not matched to a gene: 3. This CDR3 comprises 13 residues. The CDR3 DNA is TGTGCCAGCAGCCAGGGACAGGTCTATGGCTACACCTTC. Protein product: CASSQGQVYGYTF.

This clone was recorded only once. This chain connects TRBV6-1 to TRBJ1-2, with D maybe TRBD1 (5 bases). The germline CDR1 and CDR2 sequences are MNHNS and SASEGT. Trimming pared 0 bases from V and 3 bases from J, leaving 8 bases between. The CDR3 loop spans 14 amino acids. The CDR3, as DNA: TGTGCCAGCAGTGAAGCAGGAGGGGACTATGGCTACACCTTC. Amino acids: CASSEAGGDYGYTF.

The chain has TRBV3-1 (or the pseudogene TRBV3-2) and TRBJ1-2; 10 bases are a match to TRBD1. V was clipped by 4 bases and J by 8 bases; unmatched bases: 10. Germline CDR1 LGHDT, CDR2 YNNKEL (reference sequence). The CDR3 sequence is 15 residues long. CDR3 protein: CASSPGTGAVQGYTF. CDR3 coding DNA: TGTGCCAGCAGCCCTGGGACAGGGGCCGTTCAGGGCTACACCTTC.

The rearrangement links TRBV5-1 to TRBJ1-1, with TRBD1 identical over 7 bases. Per germline, CDR1 SGHRS and CDR2 YFSETQ. Unmatched junction bases numbered 9, after V lost 5 bases and J lost 11 bases. The CDR3 loop spans 12 amino acids. CDR3 region: CASRSQTGDAFF. For the CDR3, the DNA is TGCGCCAGCAGGTCCCAAACAGGGGACGCTTTCTTT. Full variable domain (missing parts from reference TRBV5-1 and TRBJ1-1): KAGVTQTPRYLIKTRGQQVTLSCSPISGHRSVSWYQQTPGQGLQFLFEYFSETQRNKGNFPGRFSGRQFSNSRSEMNVSTLELGDSALYLCASRSQTGDAFFGQGTRLTVV.

This chain joins TRBV30 and TRBJ2-1; 10 nucleotides align to TRBD1. CDR1 GTSNPN and CDR2 SVGIG come from the germline V gene (reference sequence). The V and J ends lost 3 bases and 7 bases, in that order; junction bases with no gene match: 9. The length of the CDR3 is 15 residues. The CDR3 protein is CAWRLGQGSANEQFF. CDR3 nucleotides: TGTGCCTGGAGGTTGGGACAGGGGTCAGCGAATGAGCAGTTCTTC. Drawing the rest from reference TRBV30 and TRBJ2-1, the complete variable domain is SQTIHQWPATLVQPVGSPLSLECTVEGTSNPNLYWYRQAAGRGLQLLFYSVGIGQISSEVPQNLSASRPQDRQFILSSKKLLLSDSGFYLCAWRLGQGSANEQFFGPGTRLTVL.

The rearrangement uses TRBV2 and TRBJ2-7, with a tentative D call TRBD2 (5 bases). Germline CDR1 and CDR2: SNHLY and FYNNEI. Trimming stripped 2 bases from V and 6 bases from J, with 23 bases between. CDR3 size: 17 residues. This CDR3 is CASSELSSNSLTAEQYF. The CDR3 nucleotides read TGTGCCAGCAGTGAACTCTCTAGCAACTCCCTCACCGCCGAGCAGTACTTC.

The V call is TRBV7-9, the J call TRBJ2-7; D remains ambiguous. The CDR3 has 12 amino acids. V lost 1 base and J lost 6, with 7 bases in between. CDR1 SEHNR and CDR2 FQNEAQ come from the germline V gene (reference sequence). The CDR3 region is CASSLGFREQYF. As DNA, the CDR3 is TGTGCCAGCAGCTTAGGTTTTCGCGAGCAGTACTTC.

The chain links TRBV4-2 to TRBJ2-1; 11 bases align to TRBD2. The CDR3 totals 16 residues. Germline CDR1 LGHNA, CDR2 YNFKEQ. Trimming took 4 bases from V and 9 from J; bases not matched to a gene: 11. The CDR3 DNA reads TGTGCCAGCAGCCCTACGACTAGCGGGGCGTCGGGTGAGCAGTTCTTC. It codes for CASSPTTSGASGEQFF.

J is TRBJ2-1 and V is TRBV18, with 12 bases identical to TRBD2. This CDR3 spans 14 amino acids. V shed 4 bases and J 8 bases; nucleotides not matched to a gene: 3. CDR1 is KGHSH and CDR2 is LQKENI in the germline V gene. CDR3 nucleotides: TGTGCCAGCTCACTTGGACTAGCGGGGTATGAGCAGTTCTTC. It yields the protein CASSLGLAGYEQFF.

V is TRBV13 and J is TRBJ1-3; a possible D gene is TRBD1 (6 bases). The CDR3 is made up of 14 amino acids. The germline V gene has CDR1 PRHDT and CDR2 FYEKMQ (reference sequence). V gave up 6 bases and J gave up 2 bases, with 11 bases separating them. As DNA, the CDR3 is TGTGCCAGCAGTCCACAGGGAGCTGGAAACACCATATATTTT. It yields the protein CASSPQGAGNTIYF.

The gene calls are TRBV6-5 and TRBJ2-7; weak D call: TRBD1 (6 bases). The CDR3 loop spans 15 amino acids. Germline lookup yields CDR1 MNHEY and CDR2 SVGAGI. Deletions cut 4 bases from V and 1 base from J, with 14 bases between. The DNA of the CDR3 is TGTGCCAGCAGTTCCGTTGGGGGCGCGTCCTACGAGCAGTACTTC. Translated, it gives CASSSVGGASYEQYF.

The chain recombines TRBV6-2 or TRBV6-3 with TRBJ2-7; 10 nucleotides line up with TRBD1. The V segment lost 5 bases and the J segment 1 base; nucleotides outside the gene matches: 2. The CDR3 covers 14 residues. The germline V gene encodes CDR1 MNHEY and CDR2 SVGEGT. The CDR3 DNA reads TGTGCCAGCAGTAGGACAGGGGGTTCCTACGAGCAGTACTTC. It encodes CASSRTGGSYEQYF.

The rearrangement joins TRBV28 to TRBJ1-1; 7 bases align to TRBD1. The CDR3 extends over 16 amino acids. Germline trimming cut 6 bases from V and 2 bases from J; bases unmatched to any gene: 12. CDR1 and CDR2 (germline): MDHEN, SYDVKM. CDR3 coding DNA: TGTGCCAGCAGCGATCAAAGACAGGGTCGAAACACTGAAGCTTTCTTT. Its protein is CASSDQRQGRNTEAFF.

This clone was detected only once. This chain connects TRBV9 to TRBJ2-7, with TRBD2 identical over 14 bases. The CDR3 is 15 amino acids. CDR1 and CDR2 (germline): SGDLS, YYNGEE. V lost 4 bases, J lost 8 bases, and 8 bases stayed unmatched. CDR3 sequence reads: CASSPGTSGSFQQYF. The DNA for the CDR3 is TGTGCCAGCAGCCCGGGGACTAGCGGGAGTTTCCAGCAGTACTTC.

The chain uses TRBV3-1 (or the pseudogene TRBV3-2) and TRBJ2-1, with 7 bases fitting TRBD2. The CDR3 runs 14 residues. Germline loops: CDR1 LGHDT, CDR2 YNNKEL (reference sequence). The junction had 3 bases not matched to a gene; V was cut back by 4 bases and J by 3 bases. CDR3 protein: CASSPGLVYNEQFF. The CDR3 DNA is TGTGCCAGCAGCCCCGGACTAGTCTACAATGAGCAGTTCTTC.